Below, 2 T cell receptor beta chains from the same sample are listed, as sequenced in a study of blood T cell repertoires in COVID-19. The repertoire was sequenced with immunoSEQ multiplex PCR; TCRdb's copy has only in-frame clones and lacks some. The data hold approximately 120,000 clones, with 70% to 75% observed a single time. Material: peripheral blood. The source of these receptors is a man older than 75 with COVID-19, enrolled during active disease.

The chain carries TRBV29-1 and TRBJ2-7, with a possible D match to TRBD1 (6 bases). V was clipped by 4 bases and J by 3 bases, with 19 bases between them. Germline V gene data show CDR1 as SQVTM and CDR2 as ANQGSEA. The CDR3 contains 15 residues. The CDR3 DNA reads as TGCAGCGTTGGTATAGGCGGGCAGGGGAACTACGAGCAGTACTTC. Translated: CSVGIGGQGNYEQYF.

In its sample, this clone was seen a few times. The rearrangement links TRBV2 to TRBJ1-2; 9 bases agree with TRBD1. V lost 2 bases to trimming and J lost 13 bases; unmatched junction nucleotides: 8. CDR3 length equals 13 residues. Germline V gives CDR1 SNHLY, CDR2 FYNNEI. CDR3 sequence: CASSESPLDRGTF. The CDR3 DNA follows: TGTGCCAGCAGTGAAAGCCCCTTGGACAGGGGCACCTTC. The full variable domain, rest sourced from reference TRBV2 and TRBJ1-2, is EPEVTQTPSHQVTQMGQEVILRCVPISNHLYFYWYRQILGQKVEFLVSFYNNEISEKSEIFDDQFSVERPDGSNFTLKIRSTKLEDSAMYFCASSESPLDRGTFGSGTRLTVV.